This T cell receptor beta chain was recorded in a study of cytomegalovirus exposure and HLA in healthy donors. As regards this clone: Its cognate antigen is unknown.

Study-wide results and caveats: Reportedly, diagnosis of cytomegalovirus status by the classifier showed high specificity and sensitivity. Indistinguishable V segments, including TRBV6-2 and TRBV6-3, were excluded.

PCR used 60 Vbeta primers and 13 Jbeta primers. Method: immunoSEQ multiplex PCR; TCRdb's copy keeps in-frame clones and lacks some. The profile covers over 70,000 clones, with 76% appearing a single time and over 1.1% taken by the ten largest. The CDR3 length is 15 residues. Per the germline V gene, CDR1 is KGHSH and CDR2 is LQKENI. V gave up 6 bases and J gave up 9 bases; unmatched junction bases: 12. This chain connects TRBV18 to TRBJ1-5; 9 bases are a match to TRBD1. The source material was PBMCs. This TCR derives from a male donor in good health and CMV-seronegative. The CDR3 DNA is TGTGCCAGCTCGCCCGACAGGGGGGATCTTGGGCCCCAGCATTTT. Protein product: CASSPDRGDLGPQHF.